This T cell receptor (beta chain) was sequenced for a study of PD-1 blockade in classical Hodgkin lymphoma. Patients all relapsed after autologous stem cell transplantation, and there was variation in brentuximab vedotin exposure. Study-wide findings and caveats: By cycle point C4D1, TCR diversity had risen significantly in CD4+ cells (but not CD8+ cells).

Generated by immunoSEQ multiplex PCR, the TCRdb table keeps only in-frame clones and is missing some. Of 11,000 to 15,000 clones listed, 83% were seen once; the top ten hold approximately 22%. Concerning this clone: What it binds is not known.

The receptor was derived from a human donor with classical Hodgkin lymphoma. This specimen consisted of peripheral blood mononuclear cells (PBMCs), obtained at baseline.

The CDR3 nucleotides are TGTGCCAGCAGCGCCCCCGGGGGCTGGGCAGCTTTCTTT. Its translation is CASSAPGGWAAFF. V is TRBV7-2 and J is TRBJ1-1; the D gene is possibly TRBD1 (6 bases). The CDR3 is 13 amino acids. Germline V gene sequence: CDR1 SGHTA, CDR2 FQGNSA. Trimming cost V 5 bases and J 10 bases, with 17 bases left between them.